The entry below describes one TCR beta chain. Its cognate antigen has yet to be identified. Base qualities are not at hand, and no much larger clone is one base apart. The CDR3 regions of human TCRbeta chains were analyzed by immunosequencing. In the authors' own workflow: TCRs in the repertoires were matched against a reference library of SARS-CoV-2-specific TCRs that had been generated with the MIRA antigen-specificity platform. Breadth meant the fraction of unique TCRs that were SARS-CoV-2-associated, whereas depth meant the fraction of total T cells that were SARS-CoV-2-associated. Each spike-specific TCR was assigned to its reactive spike region and to a CD4 or CD8 class using the MIRA data. Log10-transformed breadth and depth values were compared by one-way ANOVA with Sidak's multiple comparisons tests. What TCRdb holds here is the immuneACCESS table cut down to in-frame rearrangements. Part of the clones is not present; checked against another copy, under half of the missing clones reflect an unresolved V gene, and the others are unexplained. The D gene and trimming were derived from the DNA, and the V and J assignments and clone size from that table. For this sample there are 70,000 to 80,000 clones; roughly 75% appear just once. The ten largest account for about 50% of the sample.

This specimen belongs to a study of T cell responses to AZD1222 COVID-19 vaccine (dated by TCRdb to the early 2020s). About the investigation overall: A total of 230 to 250 trial participants underwent TCR sequencing, of whom nearly 210 had received two doses of AZD1222 and some 25 had received two doses of the MenACWY control vaccine. Trial participants were enrolled by age into 18-55, 56-69 and 70-plus year subgroups, with around 150, 28 and 57 TCR-sequenced participants respectively. General conclusions and limits of the study: Spike-specific TCR breadth and depth rose significantly after two AZD1222 doses compared with day 0 and with MenACWY recipients. CD4 TCRs associated with the vaccine covered the entire spike protein, and the dominant responses were in regions 160-218 and 743-854. Participants were mostly white British, with more females than males. The authors suggested clonal diversity may have been underestimated. Because no samples from the day 14 peak response were available, repertoires could be characterized only after the peak T cell response. Epitopes outside the regions mutated in the B.1.351 and B.1.1.7 variants were reportedly recognized by nearly half of the unique spike-specific TCRs. Conclusions about previously exposed vaccinees are limited, since just five or six AZD1222 recipients were seropositive for SARS-CoV-2 at baseline. In the small 56-69-year group, the increase in depth fell short of significance, most likely because of low power.

As encoded in the germline V gene, CDR1 is MNHEY while CDR2 is SVGEGT. Spanning cysteine to phenylalanine, the CDR3 consists of 14 amino acids. The read is trimmed to its CDR3 DNA, 42 bases read in frame from base 1. Trimming costs V 4 bases and J 8 bases, and their ends lie 15 bases apart. Read against the paper, the sample's time point label means: about 28 days (+/-7) after the second vaccine dose. Because spike-specific TCR depth and breadth did not differ between the two schedules, AZD1222 recipients who got a second dose at roughly 4 weeks were pooled with those who got a second dose at roughly 12 weeks. Vaccinee samples were obtained from the UK trials COV001 and COV002, which included a single-blind randomized controlled phase 2/3 trial of AZD1222 (ChAdOx1 nCoV-19) in healthy adults. Trial participant PBMC samples were collected at day 0 and day 28 after the second dose for TCRbeta chain sequencing.

The source is an adult who received the AZD1222 COVID-19 vaccine. The chain is assembled from TRBV6-2 or TRBV6-3 and TRBJ2-1, with TRBD2 as a weak D call on 5 bases. The specimen was peripheral blood, collected 28 days after the second AZD1222 dose. The DNA sequence is as follows: TGTGCCAGCAGTTCAGGCGGTCGGGAACATGAGCAGTTCTTC. Its translation is CASSSGGREHEQFF.